This T cell receptor beta chain was obtained from a study of blood T cell repertoires in COVID-19. Looking at the study overall: Sites in the United States, Italy and Spain provided acute and convalescent COVID-19 samples. Sample material is recorded as cDNA or gDNA derived from T cells, B-cell-depleted T cells, or PBMCs.

In the source study's methods: The authors estimated nucleated cell counts from reference gene primer amplification. The assay was immunoSEQ multiplex PCR, and TCRdb's table has in-frame clones only and misses some. The V and J calls and clone size were taken over from that table, and D and trimming were inferred from the DNA. The sample has over 45,000 clones, 65% to 80% seen once. There are a few counts of this clone. CDR3 length equals 15 residues. Germline V CDR1 and CDR2: PRHDT, FYEKMQ (reference sequence). V gave up 2 bases and J gave up 3 bases, with 14 bases separating them. V gene TRBV13 combines with J gene TRBJ2-7; D is ambiguous. This clonotype originated in a human donor with active or convalescent COVID-19. The donor label of this sample is uncertain. The source material was peripheral blood. CDR3 region: CASSLYERLGYEQYF. DNA of the CDR3: TGTGCCAGCAGCTTATATGAGAGGCTGGGCTACGAGCAGTACTTC.